This record covers a single T cell receptor (beta chain). Its matching antigen is unknown. The data were produced by immunoSEQ multiplex PCR, yet TCRdb's version contains in-frame clones alone and is incomplete. In the table there are approximately 140,000 clones, 85% to 95% of which are singletons. V gave up 0 bases and J gave up 3 bases, with 13 bases separating them. This CDR3 is built from 16 residues. Germline CDR1 reads LGHNA; CDR2 reads YNFKEQ. This sample is part of a study of T cell responses to AZD1222 COVID-19 vaccine. Study results and limitations: Two AZD1222 administrations were followed by greater Spike-specific TCR breadth and depth. Clonal diversity was possibly underestimated, and the donors were mostly white British, with more females. Vaccine-related CD4 TCRs covered spike, predominating at 160-218 and 743-854. At baseline, seropositivity was found in only six or seven AZD1222 recipients.

The TCR sequence derives from an adult in good health. The chain combines TRBV4-2 with TRBJ2-3; tentatively, D is TRBD1 or TRBD2 (6 bases each). This specimen consisted of peripheral blood, obtained on day 0 of MenACWY control vaccination. CDR3 protein: CASSQDRGPETDTQYF. CDR3 coding DNA: TGTGCCAGCAGCCAAGATCGGGGGCCGGAAACAGATACGCAGTATTTT.